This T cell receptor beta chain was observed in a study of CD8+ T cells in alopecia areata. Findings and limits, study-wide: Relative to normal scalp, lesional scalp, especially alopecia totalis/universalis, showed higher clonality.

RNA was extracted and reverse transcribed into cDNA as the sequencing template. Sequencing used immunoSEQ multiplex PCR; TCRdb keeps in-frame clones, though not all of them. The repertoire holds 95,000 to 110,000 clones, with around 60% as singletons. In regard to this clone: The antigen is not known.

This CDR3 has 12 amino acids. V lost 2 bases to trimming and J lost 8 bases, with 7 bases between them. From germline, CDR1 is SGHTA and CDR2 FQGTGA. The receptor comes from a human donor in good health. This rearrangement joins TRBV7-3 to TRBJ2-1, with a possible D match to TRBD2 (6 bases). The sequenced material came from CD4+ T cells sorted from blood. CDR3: CASSLWGDEQFF. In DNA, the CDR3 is TGTGCCAGCAGCTTATGGGGGGATGAGCAGTTCTTC.